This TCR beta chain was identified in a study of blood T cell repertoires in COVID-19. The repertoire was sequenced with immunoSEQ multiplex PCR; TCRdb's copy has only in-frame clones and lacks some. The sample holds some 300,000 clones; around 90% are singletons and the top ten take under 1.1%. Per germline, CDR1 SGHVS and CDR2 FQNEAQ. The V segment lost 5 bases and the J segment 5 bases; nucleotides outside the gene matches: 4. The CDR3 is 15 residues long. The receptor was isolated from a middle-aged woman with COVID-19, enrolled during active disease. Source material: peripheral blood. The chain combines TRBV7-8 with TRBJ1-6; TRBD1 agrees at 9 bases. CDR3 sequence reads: CASSRTGANNSPLHF. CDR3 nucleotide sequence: TGTGCCAGCAGCCGGACAGGGGCTAATAATTCACCCCTCCACTTT.